The clone carrying this TCR beta chain was recorded many times. Its antigen is not known. CDR3 regions were amplified by Arm-PCR using iRepertoire HTBI primers to build TCR beta libraries. TCRdb re-derived calls from the multiplex PCR reads in MiXCR, one entry per CDR3 protein. The sample has about 460,000 distinct CDR3 sequences; roughly 23% are singletons. These data belong to a study of regulatory T cells in long-lasting Graves disease. Points from the study as a whole: Persistent disease exhibited a predilection for TRBV28, TRBJ1-2 and TRBJ2-5.

Time point denoted: persistent/refractory GD, antithyroid drugs over 5 years with positive TRAb. Following extraction of RNA from PBMCs, that RNA was used to make the TCR library. In germline, CDR1 is SGHTA, CDR2 FQGNSA. The V gene lost 1 base and the J gene lost 5 bases, with 6 bases spanning the gap. The CDR3 totals 13 residues. The rearrangement joins TRBV7-2 to TRBJ1-5; unclear D gene. Source: peripheral blood mononuclear cells (PBMCs), taken when the disease was refractory, from a patient treated with antithyroid drugs. The source is a female donor with Graves disease. CDR3 DNA: TGTGCCAGCAGCTTAGAGTTCGATCAGCCCCAGCATTTT. Translation: CASSLEFDQPQHF.